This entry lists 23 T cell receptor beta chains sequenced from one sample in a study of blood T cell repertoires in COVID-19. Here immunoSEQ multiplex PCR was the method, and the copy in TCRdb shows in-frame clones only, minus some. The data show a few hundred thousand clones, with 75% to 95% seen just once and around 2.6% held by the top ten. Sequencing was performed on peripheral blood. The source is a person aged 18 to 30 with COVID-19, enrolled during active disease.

CDR3 DNA sequence: TGTGCCAGCAGCCTCGGGTCCGCTTTCGAGCAGTTCTTC. Encoded protein: CASSLGSAFEQFF. The chain recombines TRBV27 with TRBJ2-1; D remains unclear. Trimming shortened V by 6 bases and J by 10 bases, and 16 bases separated the two germline ends. Looked up from germline, CDR1 is MNHEY and CDR2 is SMNVEV (reference sequence). This CDR3 has 13 amino acids.

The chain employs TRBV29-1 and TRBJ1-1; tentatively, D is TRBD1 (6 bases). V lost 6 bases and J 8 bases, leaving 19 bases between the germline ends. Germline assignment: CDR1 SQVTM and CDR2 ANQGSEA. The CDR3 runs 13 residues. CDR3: CSVARTVVPEAFF. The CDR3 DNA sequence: TGCAGCGTCGCCCGGACAGTCGTACCGGAAGCTTTCTTT.

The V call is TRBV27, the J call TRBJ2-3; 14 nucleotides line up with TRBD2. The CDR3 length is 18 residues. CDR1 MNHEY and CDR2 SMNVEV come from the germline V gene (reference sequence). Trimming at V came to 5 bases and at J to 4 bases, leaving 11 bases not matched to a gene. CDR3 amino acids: CASSRSPPGLAGADTQYF. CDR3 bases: TGTGCCAGCAGTCGCAGCCCCCCGGGACTAGCGGGAGCAGATACGCAGTATTTT.

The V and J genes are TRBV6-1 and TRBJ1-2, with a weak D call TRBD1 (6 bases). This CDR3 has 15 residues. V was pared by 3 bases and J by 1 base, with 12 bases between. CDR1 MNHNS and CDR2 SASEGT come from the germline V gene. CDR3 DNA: TGTGCCAGCAGTGACAGGGGATCACTTAACTATGGCTACACCTTC. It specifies CASSDRGSLNYGYTF.

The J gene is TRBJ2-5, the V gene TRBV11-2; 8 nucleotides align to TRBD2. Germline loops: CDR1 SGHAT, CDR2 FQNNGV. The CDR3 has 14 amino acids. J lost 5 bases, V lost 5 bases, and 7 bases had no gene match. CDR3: CASSLLAGGETQYF. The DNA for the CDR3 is TGTGCCAGCAGCCTCCTAGCGGGTGGGGAGACCCAGTACTTC. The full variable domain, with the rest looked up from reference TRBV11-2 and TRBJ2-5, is EAGVAQSPRYKIIEKRQSVAFWCNPISGHATLYWYQQILGQGPKLLIQFQNNGVVDDSQLPKDRFSAERLKGVDSTLKIQPAKLEDSAVYLCASSLLAGGETQYFGPGTRLLVL.

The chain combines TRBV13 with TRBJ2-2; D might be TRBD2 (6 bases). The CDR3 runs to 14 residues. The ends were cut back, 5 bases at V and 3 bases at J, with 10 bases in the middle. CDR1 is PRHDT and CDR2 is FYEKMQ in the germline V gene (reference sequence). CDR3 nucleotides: TGTGCCAGCAGCCCGGGAGACCACACCGGGGAGCTGTTTTTT. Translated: CASSPGDHTGELFF. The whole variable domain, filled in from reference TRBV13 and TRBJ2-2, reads AAGVIQSPRHLIKEKRETATLKCYPIPRHDTVYWYQQGPGQDPQFLISFYEKMQSDKGSIPDRFSAQQFSDYHSELNMSSLELGDSALYFCASSPGDHTGELFFGEGSRLTVL.

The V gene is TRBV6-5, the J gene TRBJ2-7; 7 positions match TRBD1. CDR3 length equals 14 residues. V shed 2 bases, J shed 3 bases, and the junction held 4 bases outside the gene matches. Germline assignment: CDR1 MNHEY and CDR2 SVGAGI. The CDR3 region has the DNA TGTGCCAGCAGTTACGAGGGGGCGCGCTACGAGCAGTACTTC. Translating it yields CASSYEGARYEQYF.

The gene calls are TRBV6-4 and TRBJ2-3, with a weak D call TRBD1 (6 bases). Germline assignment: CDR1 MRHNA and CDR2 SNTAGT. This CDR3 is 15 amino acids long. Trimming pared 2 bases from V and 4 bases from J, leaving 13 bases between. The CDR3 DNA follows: TGTGCCAGCAGTGACGCCCCCACAGGGCCAGATACGCAGTATTTT. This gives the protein CASSDAPTGPDTQYF.

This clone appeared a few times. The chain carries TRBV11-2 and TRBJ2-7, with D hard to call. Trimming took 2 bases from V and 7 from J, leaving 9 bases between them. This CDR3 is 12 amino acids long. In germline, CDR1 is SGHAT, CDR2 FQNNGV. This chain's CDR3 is CASSLYTPEQYF. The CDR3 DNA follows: TGTGCCAGCAGCTTATACACACCGGAGCAGTACTTC. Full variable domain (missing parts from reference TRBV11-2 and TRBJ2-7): EAGVAQSPRYKIIEKRQSVAFWCNPISGHATLYWYQQILGQGPKLLIQFQNNGVVDDSQLPKDRFSAERLKGVDSTLKIQPAKLEDSAVYLCASSLYTPEQYFGPGTRLTVT.

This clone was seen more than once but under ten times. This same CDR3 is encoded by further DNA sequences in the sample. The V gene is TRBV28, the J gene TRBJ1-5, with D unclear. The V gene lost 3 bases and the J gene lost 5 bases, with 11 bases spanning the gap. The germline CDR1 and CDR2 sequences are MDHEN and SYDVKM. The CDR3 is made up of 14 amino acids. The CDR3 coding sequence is TGTGCCAGCAGTTTTGAGGCGGAGGATCAGCCCCAGCATTTT. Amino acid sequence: CASSFEAEDQPQHF.

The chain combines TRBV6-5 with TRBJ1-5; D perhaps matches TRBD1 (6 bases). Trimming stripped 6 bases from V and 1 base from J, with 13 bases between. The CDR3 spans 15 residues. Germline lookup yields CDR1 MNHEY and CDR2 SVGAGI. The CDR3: CASRIGQRSNQPQHF. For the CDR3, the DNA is TGTGCCAGCAGGATTGGACAGCGGAGCAATCAGCCCCAGCATTTT.

In DNA form, the CDR3 reads TGCGCCAGCAGCCAAGATTCCGTAAACACCATATATTTT. Protein sequence: CASSQDSVNTIYF. The V call is TRBV4-1, the J call TRBJ1-3; D unclear. This CDR3 is built from 13 residues. The germline V and J ends were trimmed by 0 bases and 6 bases, with 6 bases remaining between them. Germline CDR1 and CDR2: MGHRA and YSYEKL.

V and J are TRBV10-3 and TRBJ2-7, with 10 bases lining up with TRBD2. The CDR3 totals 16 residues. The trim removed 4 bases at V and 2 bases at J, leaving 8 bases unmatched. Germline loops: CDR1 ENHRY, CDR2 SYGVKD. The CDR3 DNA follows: TGTGCCATCAGTGGGGGACTAGCGCGCGCAACCTACGAGCAGTACTTC. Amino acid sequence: CAISGGLARATYEQYF.

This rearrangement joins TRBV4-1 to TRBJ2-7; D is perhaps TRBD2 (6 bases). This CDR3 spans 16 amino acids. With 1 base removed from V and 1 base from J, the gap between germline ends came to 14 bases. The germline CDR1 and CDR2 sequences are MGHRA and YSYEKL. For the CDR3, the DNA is TGCGCCAGCAGCCAAGGGACGGGAGATGGGTCCTACGAGCAGTACTTC. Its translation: CASSQGTGDGSYEQYF.

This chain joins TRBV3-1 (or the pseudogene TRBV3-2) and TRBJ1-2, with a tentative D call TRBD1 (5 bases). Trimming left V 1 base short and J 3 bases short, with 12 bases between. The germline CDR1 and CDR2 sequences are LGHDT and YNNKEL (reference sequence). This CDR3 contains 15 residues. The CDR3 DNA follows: TGTGCCAGCAGCCAAGGGGGGGGATGGGACTATGGCTACACCTTC. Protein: CASSQGGGWDYGYTF.

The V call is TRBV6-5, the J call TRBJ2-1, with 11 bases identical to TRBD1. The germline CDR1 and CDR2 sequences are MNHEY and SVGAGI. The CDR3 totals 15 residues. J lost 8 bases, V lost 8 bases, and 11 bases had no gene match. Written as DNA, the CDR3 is TGTGCCAGCCGAGACCCGGGACAGGGGGTCGATGAGCAGTTCTTC. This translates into CASRDPGQGVDEQFF.

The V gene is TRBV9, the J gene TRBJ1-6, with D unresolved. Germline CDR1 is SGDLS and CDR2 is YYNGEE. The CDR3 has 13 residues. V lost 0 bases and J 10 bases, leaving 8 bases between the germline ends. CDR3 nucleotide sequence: TGTGCCAGCAGCGTAGCTGAGGAGTCACCCCTCCACTTT. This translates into CASSVAEESPLHF.

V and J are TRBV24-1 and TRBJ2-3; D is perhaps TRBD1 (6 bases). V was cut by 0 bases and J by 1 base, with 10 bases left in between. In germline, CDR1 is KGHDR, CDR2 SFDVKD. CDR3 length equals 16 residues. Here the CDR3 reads CATSDLPDSGTDTQYF. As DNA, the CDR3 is TGTGCCACCAGTGATTTGCCGGACAGCGGCACAGATACGCAGTATTTT.

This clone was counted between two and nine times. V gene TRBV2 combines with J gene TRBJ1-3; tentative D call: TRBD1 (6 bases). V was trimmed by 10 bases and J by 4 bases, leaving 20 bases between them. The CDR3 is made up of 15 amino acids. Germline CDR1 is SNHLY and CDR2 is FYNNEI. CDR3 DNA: TGTGCCATCACCAGGGGTCAGGGGCTGGGAAACACCATATATTTT. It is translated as CAITRGQGLGNTIYF.

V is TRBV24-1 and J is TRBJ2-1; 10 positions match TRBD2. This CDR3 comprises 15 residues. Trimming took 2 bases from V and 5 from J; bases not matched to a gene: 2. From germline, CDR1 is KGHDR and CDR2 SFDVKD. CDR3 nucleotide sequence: TGTGCCACCAGTGATTCCCTAGCGGGAGACAATGAGCAGTTCTTC. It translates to CATSDSLAGDNEQFF.

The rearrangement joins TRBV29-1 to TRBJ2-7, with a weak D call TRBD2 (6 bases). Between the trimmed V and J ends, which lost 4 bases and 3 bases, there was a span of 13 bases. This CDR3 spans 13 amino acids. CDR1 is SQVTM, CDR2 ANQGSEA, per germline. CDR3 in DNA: TGCAGCGTTGCCGACGGGAGTTTCTACGAGCAGTACTTC. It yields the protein CSVADGSFYEQYF.

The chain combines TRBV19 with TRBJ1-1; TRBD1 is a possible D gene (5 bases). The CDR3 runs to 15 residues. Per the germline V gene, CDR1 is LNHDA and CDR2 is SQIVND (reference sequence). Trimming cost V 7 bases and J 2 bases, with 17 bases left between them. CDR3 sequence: CASIGTSNPNTEAFF. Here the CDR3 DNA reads TGTGCCAGTATCGGGACTTCCAACCCCAACACTGAAGCTTTCTTT. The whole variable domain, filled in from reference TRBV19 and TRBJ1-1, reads DGGITQSPKYLFRKEGQNVTLSCEQNLNHDAMYWYRQDPGQGLRLIYYSQIVNDFQKGDIAEGYSVSREKKESFPLTVTSAQKNPTAFYLCASIGTSNPNTEAFFGQGTRLTVV.

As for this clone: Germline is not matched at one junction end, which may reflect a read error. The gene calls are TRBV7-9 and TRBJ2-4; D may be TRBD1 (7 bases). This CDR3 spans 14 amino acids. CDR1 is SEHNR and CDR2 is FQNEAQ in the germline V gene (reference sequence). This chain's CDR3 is CASSPTQAGGIEGF. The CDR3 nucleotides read TGTGCCAGCAGCCCAACCCAGGCAGGGGGGATCGAGGGCTTC.